Listed here is a single T cell receptor (beta chain). What it binds is unknown. Sequenced by immunoSEQ multiplex PCR; TCRdb stores in-frame clones only, minus some. The data contain tens of thousands of clones, 70% to 75% of them singletons. The source of the sample is a study of vaccination effects on CD4 cells after COVID-19. Study summary: Roughly 1.8 million PBMC per well received 10 IU/ml IL-2 and around 11 ug/ml peptides in culture.

Culturing for around ten days preceded CD4+ T cell isolation. Cultures got half-medium changes with IL-2 on days 3 and 7. Overall study results and limits: Clones that were induced by infection or by vaccine showed marked contraction late after vaccination.

CDR3 size: 14 residues. Per the germline V gene, CDR1 is SGHNT and CDR2 is YYREEE (reference sequence). Deletions cut 1 base from V and 0 bases from J, with 7 bases between. This chain connects TRBV5-4 to TRBJ1-1, with a tentative D call TRBD1 (6 bases). The starting material was CD4+ T cells from PBMCs cultured without peptide, obtained before COVID-19 vaccination. This TCR was sampled from a human donor who had a prior SARS-CoV-2 infection. The CDR3 nucleotides are TGTGCCAGCAGCTTGACAGGGATGAACACTGAAGCTTTCTTT. This encodes CASSLTGMNTEAFF. The full variable domain, its missing parts supplied by reference TRBV5-4 and TRBJ1-1, is ETGVTQSPTHLIKTRGQQVTLRCSSQSGHNTVSWYQQALGQGPQFIFQYYREEENGRGNFPPRFSGLQFPNYSSELNVNALELDDSALYLCASSLTGMNTEAFFGQGTRLTVV.